Below, 18 T cell receptor beta chains from the same sample are listed, as sequenced in a study of T cells expressing NK-cell markers (TCRdb year 2020). Library preparation was by 5' RACE. Instrument on record: Illumina HiSeq 2000. Through TCRdb reprocessing, the reads give one entry per CDR3 protein sequence; DNA is omitted. The table for this sample shows 400,000 to 450,000 distinct CDR3 sequences. The ten largest clones represent under 7.5% of the sample. Input material: blood T cells: a sorted CD56 or NKG2C T cell subset, CD4+ or CD8+ T cells, or bulk PBMC T cells (not recorded which). Receptors originate from a woman aged 18-69 years in good health.

The chain joins TRBV18 to TRBJ1-3. Germline V CDR1 and CDR2: KGHSH, LQKENI. This CDR3 spans 15 amino acids. This chain's CDR3 is CASSLSQGSGNTIYF.

This chain links TRBV29-1 with TRBJ2-5; TCRdb lists TRBD1, though no DNA is available to test this call. The CDR3 extends over 13 amino acids. Germline lookup yields CDR1 SQVTM and CDR2 ANQGSEA. The CDR3 loop is CSAGQGRWETQYF.

The chain recombines TRBV27 with TRBJ2-2. This CDR3 region has 15 residues. Germline CDR1 is MNHEY and CDR2 is SMNVEV (reference sequence). The CDR3 sequence is CASGPSHRNTGELFF.

The chain has TRBV6-2 or TRBV6-3 and TRBJ1-1; TCRdb's D call, TRBD1, is unchecked because there is no DNA. The CDR3 consists of 15 residues. Germline lookup yields CDR1 MNHEY and CDR2 SVGEGT. CDR3 residues: CASSYFSGQGAEAFF.

The chain couples TRBV4-3 to TRBJ2-5; TCRdb picks TRBD1, but there is no DNA to check that call. CDR1 LGHNA and CDR2 YSLEER come from the germline V gene. There are 13 residues in the CDR3. This CDR3 reads CASSQQGDGTQYF.

The gene calls are TRBV20-1 and TRBJ2-1. The germline gives CDR1 DFQATT, CDR2 SNEGSKA (reference sequence). This CDR3 has 13 residues. The CDR3 loop reads CSANAPSYNEQFF.

V usage is TRBV12-3 or TRBV12-4 and J usage is TRBJ1-2; TCRdb gives TRBD1 as the D gene, but with no DNA this cannot be confirmed. The CDR3 sequence is 18 residues long. CDR3 sequence: CASSRTGTGITGDYGYTF.

CDR3 sequence reads: CASRPDRGLRRNQPQHF. The chain links TRBV28 to TRBJ1-5; TCRdb indicates TRBD1, and absent DNA this call remains unverified. This CDR3 contains 17 residues. Per germline, CDR1 MDHEN and CDR2 SYDVKM.

V usage is TRBV20-1 and J usage is TRBJ2-7; the D call of TRBD2 rests on TCRdb alone, since no DNA is present to check it. This CDR3 comprises 15 residues. Per germline, CDR1 DFQATT and CDR2 SNEGSKA (reference sequence). The CDR3 loop reads CSARELAASSYEQYF.

CDR3 amino acids: CAISDLAGGDNTQYF. The chain recombines TRBV10-3 with TRBJ2-3; TCRdb's assignment of TRBD2 cannot be checked, as there is no DNA. The CDR3 extends over 15 amino acids. Per the germline V gene, CDR1 is ENHRY and CDR2 is SYGVKD.

V is TRBV3-1 and J is TRBJ2-2. This CDR3 comprises 17 residues. Germline CDR1 is LGHDT and CDR2 is YNNKEL (reference sequence). CDR3 sequence reads: CASSQAATVANTGELFF.

The chain recombines TRBV12-3 or TRBV12-4 with TRBJ1-1. The CDR3 extends over 14 amino acids. The CDR3 here is CASRVRGGGSEAFF.

This chain uses TRBV9 with TRBJ2-2; TCRdb returns TRBD2, unconfirmable since there is no DNA. This CDR3 contains 16 residues. Germline loops: CDR1 SGDLS, CDR2 YYNGEE. The CDR3 is CASSPRLAENTGELFF.

The rearrangement joins TRBV19 to TRBJ2-2; no DNA is available, so the TRBD1 call from TCRdb remains unchecked. Per germline, CDR1 LNHDA and CDR2 SQIVND (reference sequence). The CDR3 runs 19 residues. The chain's CDR3 is CASREGHKLGGSVTGELFF.

This chain joins TRBV6-2 or TRBV6-3 and TRBJ2-3; TCRdb calls TRBD2, which cannot be checked without DNA. Germline lookup yields CDR1 MNHEY and CDR2 SVGEGT. CDR3 length: 15 amino acids. The CDR3 region is CASSYLAGASDTQYF.

J is TRBJ1-1 and V is TRBV20-1; lacking DNA, the TRBD1 call made by TCRdb goes unchecked. Germline assignment: CDR1 DFQATT and CDR2 SNEGSKA (reference sequence). CDR3 length: 16 residues. The CDR3 protein is CSAKAGDRFGGTEAFF.

The J gene is TRBJ2-6, the V gene TRBV12-3 or TRBV12-4; TCRdb calls TRBD1, which cannot be checked without DNA. CDR3 length: 17 residues. CDR3 sequence: CASSQATGPSGANVLTF.

The V call is TRBV6-1, the J call TRBJ1-3; with no DNA, the TCRdb D assignment of TRBD1 cannot be verified. The CDR3 consists of 15 residues. CDR1 is MNHNS, CDR2 SASEGT, per germline. CDR3 region: CASRLTGAPGNTIYF.